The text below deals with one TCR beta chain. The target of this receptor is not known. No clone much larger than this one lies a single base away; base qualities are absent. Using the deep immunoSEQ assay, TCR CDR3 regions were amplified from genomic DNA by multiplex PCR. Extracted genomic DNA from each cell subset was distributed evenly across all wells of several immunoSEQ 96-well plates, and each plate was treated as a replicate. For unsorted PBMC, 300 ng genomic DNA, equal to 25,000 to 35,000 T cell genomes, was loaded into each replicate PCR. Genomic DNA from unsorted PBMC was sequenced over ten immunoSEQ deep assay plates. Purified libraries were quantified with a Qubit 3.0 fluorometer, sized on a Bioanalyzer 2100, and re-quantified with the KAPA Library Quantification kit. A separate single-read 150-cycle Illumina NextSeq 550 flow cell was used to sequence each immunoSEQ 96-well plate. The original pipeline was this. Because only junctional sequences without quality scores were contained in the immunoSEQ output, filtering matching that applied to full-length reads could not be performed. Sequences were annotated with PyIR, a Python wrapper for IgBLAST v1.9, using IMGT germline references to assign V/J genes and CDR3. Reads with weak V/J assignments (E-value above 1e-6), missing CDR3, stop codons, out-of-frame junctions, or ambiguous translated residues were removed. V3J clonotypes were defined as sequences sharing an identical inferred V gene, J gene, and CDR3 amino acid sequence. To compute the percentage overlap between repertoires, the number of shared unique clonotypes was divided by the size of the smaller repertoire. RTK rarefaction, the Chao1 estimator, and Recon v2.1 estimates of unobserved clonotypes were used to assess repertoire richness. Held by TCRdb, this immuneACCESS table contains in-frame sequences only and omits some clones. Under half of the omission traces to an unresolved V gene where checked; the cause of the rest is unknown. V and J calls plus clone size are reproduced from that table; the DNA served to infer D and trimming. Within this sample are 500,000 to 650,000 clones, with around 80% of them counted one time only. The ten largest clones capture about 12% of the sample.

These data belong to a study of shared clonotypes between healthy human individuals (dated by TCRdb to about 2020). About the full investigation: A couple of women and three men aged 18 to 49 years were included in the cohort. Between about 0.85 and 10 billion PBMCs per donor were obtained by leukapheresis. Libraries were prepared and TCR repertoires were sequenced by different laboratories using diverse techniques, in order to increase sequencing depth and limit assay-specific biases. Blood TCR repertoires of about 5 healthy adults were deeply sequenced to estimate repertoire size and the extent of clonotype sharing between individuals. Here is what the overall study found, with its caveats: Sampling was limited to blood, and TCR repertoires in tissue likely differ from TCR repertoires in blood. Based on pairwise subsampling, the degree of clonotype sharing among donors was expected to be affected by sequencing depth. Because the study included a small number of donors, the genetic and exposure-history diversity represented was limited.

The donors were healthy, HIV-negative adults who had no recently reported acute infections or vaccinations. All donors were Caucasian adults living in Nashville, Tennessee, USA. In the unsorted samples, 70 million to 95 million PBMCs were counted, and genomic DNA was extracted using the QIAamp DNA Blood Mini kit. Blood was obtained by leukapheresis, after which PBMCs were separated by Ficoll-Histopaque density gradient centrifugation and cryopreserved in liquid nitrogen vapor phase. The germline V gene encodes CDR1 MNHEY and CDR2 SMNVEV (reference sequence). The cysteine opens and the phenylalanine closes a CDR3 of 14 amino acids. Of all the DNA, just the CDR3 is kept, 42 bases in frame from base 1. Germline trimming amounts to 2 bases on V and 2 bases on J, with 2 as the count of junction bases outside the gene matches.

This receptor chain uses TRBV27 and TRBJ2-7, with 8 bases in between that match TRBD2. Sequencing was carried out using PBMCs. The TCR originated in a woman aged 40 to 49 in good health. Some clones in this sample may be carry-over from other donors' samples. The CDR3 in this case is CASSLRGGAYEQYF. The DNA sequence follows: TGTGCCAGCAGTTTACGGGGGGGGGCCTACGAGCAGTACTTC.